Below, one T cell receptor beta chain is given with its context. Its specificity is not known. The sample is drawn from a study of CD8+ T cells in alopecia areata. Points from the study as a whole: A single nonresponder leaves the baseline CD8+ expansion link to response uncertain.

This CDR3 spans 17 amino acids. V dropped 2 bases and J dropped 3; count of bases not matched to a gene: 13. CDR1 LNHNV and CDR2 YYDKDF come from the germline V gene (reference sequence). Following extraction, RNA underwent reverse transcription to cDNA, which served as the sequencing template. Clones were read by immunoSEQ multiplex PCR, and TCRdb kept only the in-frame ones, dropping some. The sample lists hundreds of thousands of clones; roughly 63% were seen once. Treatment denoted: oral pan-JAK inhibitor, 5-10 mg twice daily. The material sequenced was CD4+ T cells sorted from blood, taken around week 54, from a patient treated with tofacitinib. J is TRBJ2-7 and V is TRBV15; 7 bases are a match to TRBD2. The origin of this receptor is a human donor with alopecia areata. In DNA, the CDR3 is TGTGCCACCAGCAGAAGATCCGGGAGGAGTCCTCACTACGAGCAGTACTTC. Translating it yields CATSRRSGRSPHYEQYF.